This T cell receptor (beta chain) is drawn from a study of identical twins. The CDR3 loop spans 16 amino acids. CDR1 and CDR2 (germline): SGHRS, YFSETQ. The germline V and J ends were trimmed by 3 bases and 2 bases, with 15 bases remaining between them. TCRdb used MiXCR to reprocess the 5' RACE reads, holding one entry per CDR3 protein. The top ten hold about 1.5% of the sample, which has under 900,000 distinct CDR3 sequences, 12% seen once. This clonotype was detected many times. These same data were also listed under a study on yellow fever vaccine responses in identical twins.

This clonotype originated in a woman aged 18-35 years in good health. The V and J genes are TRBV5-1 and TRBJ2-1, with D possibly being TRBD2 (6 bases). Sequencing input: PBMCs. CDR3 loop: CASSSLTTGAYNEQFF. As DNA, the CDR3 is TGCGCCAGCAGCTCCCTCACTACGGGGGCCTACAATGAGCAGTTCTTC. Using reference TRBV5-1 and TRBJ2-1 for the parts outside the CDR3, the full variable domain is KAGVTQTPRYLIKTRGQQVTLSCSPISGHRSVSWYQQTPGQGLQFLFEYFSETQRNKGNFPGRFSGRQFSNSRSEMNVSTLELGDSALYLCASSSLTTGAYNEQFFGPGTRLTVL.